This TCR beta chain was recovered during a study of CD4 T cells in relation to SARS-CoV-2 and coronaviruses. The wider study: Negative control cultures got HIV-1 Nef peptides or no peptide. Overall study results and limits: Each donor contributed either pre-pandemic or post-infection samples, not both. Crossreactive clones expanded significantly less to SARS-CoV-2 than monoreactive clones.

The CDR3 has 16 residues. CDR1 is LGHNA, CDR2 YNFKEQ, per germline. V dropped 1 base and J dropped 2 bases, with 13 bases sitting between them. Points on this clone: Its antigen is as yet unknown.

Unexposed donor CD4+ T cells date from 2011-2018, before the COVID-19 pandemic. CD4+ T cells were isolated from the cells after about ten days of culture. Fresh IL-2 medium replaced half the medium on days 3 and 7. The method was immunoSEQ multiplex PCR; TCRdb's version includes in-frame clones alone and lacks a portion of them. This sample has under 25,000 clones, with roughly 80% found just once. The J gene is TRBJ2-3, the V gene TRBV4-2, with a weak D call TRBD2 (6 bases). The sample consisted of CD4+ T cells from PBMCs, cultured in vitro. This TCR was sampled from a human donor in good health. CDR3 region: CASSQVSSGSTDTQYF. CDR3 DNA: TGTGCCAGCAGCCAAGTATCAAGCGGGTCCACAGATACGCAGTATTTT.